This entry describes one T cell receptor (beta chain). Its antigen is currently unknown. Molecular barcoding with unique molecular identifiers was used for the TCRbeta library. TCRdb reanalysed the PCR reads using MiXCR and keeps one entry per CDR3 protein. The data hold fewer than 35,000 distinct CDR3 sequences, with approximately 6.5% observed a single time. These data come from a study of T-cell reconstitution after alpha-beta-depleted transplantation in children. Study results and limitations: The origin of alpha-beta T cells about two months after transplant was reportedly several hundred expanded graft clones. Day-60 TCRbeta diversity that was high in some patients was derived from surviving recipient T cells and thymic progenitors. Among T cells one year after transplant, newly produced cells accounted for most counts and diversity.

Germline-derived CDR1 and CDR2 are LNHNV and YYDKDF (reference sequence). CDR3 size: 14 residues. V lost 0 bases and J 2 bases, leaving 7 bases between the germline ends. This rearrangement joins TRBV15 to TRBJ1-1; D is unresolved. The sequencing here drew on peripheral blood, taken 60 days after TCRalphabeta/CD19-depleted stem cell transplant. This TCR was recovered from a child under two years old who had a stem cell transplant for acute myeloid leukemia, so the T cells may come from the graft donor. The CDR3 nucleotides read TGTGCCACCAGCAGAGATATTAGTAACACTGAAGCTTTCTTT. As protein: CATSRDISNTEAFF.